This T cell receptor beta chain was sequenced during a study of monozygotic twins with inflammatory bowel disease. General study findings and limits: Repertoire likeness was no different across concordant and discordant twins, perhaps owing to restricted power. A single strong clonotype or signal linked to IBD was not supported. Separate T cell subtypes could not be resolved from one another.

The CDR3 covers 14 residues. The germline gives CDR1 SGHNT, CDR2 YYREEE (reference sequence). A word on this clonotype: The antigen remains unidentified.

The template switching step added UMIs that contained a 6-nucleotide sample barcode. TCRdb re-analyzed the 5' RACE reads; it lists each CDR3 protein once, without DNA. The sample includes roughly 150,000 distinct CDR3 sequences. Material: blood. This clonotype originated in a human donor with ulcerative colitis or Crohn's disease, or a healthy co-twin of an affected twin (not recorded which). The V call is TRBV5-4, the J call TRBJ2-1. The CDR3 sequence: CASSLQGSYNEQFF.